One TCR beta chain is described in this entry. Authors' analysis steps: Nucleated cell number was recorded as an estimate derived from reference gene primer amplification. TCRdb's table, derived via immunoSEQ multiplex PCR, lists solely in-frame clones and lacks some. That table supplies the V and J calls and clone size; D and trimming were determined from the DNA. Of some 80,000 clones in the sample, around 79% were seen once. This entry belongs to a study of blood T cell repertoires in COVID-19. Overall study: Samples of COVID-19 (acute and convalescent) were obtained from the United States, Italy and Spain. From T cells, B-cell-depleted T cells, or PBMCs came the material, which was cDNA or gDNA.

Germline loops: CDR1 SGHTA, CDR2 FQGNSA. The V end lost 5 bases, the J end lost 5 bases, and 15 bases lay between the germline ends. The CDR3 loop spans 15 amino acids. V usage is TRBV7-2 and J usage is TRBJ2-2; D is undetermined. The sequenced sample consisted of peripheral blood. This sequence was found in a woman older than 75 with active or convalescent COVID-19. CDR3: CASSVVIVGTGELFF. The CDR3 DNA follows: TGTGCCAGCAGCGTCGTGATAGTCGGGACCGGGGAGCTGTTTTTT. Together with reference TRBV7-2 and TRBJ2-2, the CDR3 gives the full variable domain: GAGVSQSPSNKVTEKGKDVELRCDPISGHTALYWYRQSLGQGLEFLIYFQGNSAPDKSGLPSDRFSAERTGGSVSTLTIQRTQQEDSAVYLCASSVVIVGTGELFFGEGSRLTVL.